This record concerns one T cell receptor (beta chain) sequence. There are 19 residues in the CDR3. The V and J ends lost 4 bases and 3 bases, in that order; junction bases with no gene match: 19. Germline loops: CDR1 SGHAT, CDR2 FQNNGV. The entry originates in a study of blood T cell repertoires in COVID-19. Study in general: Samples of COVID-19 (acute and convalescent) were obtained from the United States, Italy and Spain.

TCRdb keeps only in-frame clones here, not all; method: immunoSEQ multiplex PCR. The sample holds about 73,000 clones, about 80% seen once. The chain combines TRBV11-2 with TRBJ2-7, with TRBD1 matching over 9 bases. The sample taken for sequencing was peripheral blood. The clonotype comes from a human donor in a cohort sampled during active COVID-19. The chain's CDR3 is CASSSRSLLGQGGIYEQYF. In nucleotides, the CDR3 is TGTGCCAGCAGCTCCCGATCATTATTGGGACAGGGAGGAATCTACGAGCAGTACTTC.